The 8 T cell receptor beta chains presented below share a single source sample, sequenced in a study of monozygotic twins with inflammatory bowel disease. TCRdb reanalyzed the 5' RACE reads and collapses them to one entry per CDR3 protein, without DNA. Its clone listing holds about 440,000 distinct CDR3 sequences. The specimen sequenced was blood. The receptors originated from a human donor with ulcerative colitis or Crohn's disease, or a healthy co-twin of an affected twin (not recorded which).

The chain employs TRBV25-1 and TRBJ2-1; the D call from TCRdb, TRBD2, cannot be confirmed without DNA. This CDR3 comprises 14 residues. CDR1 and CDR2 (germline): MGHDK, SYGVNS. The CDR3 sequence is CASEGGRGYNEQFF.

The chain employs TRBV2 and TRBJ1-1. Germline CDR1 SNHLY, CDR2 FYNNEI. The CDR3 runs to 14 residues. This CDR3 reads CASSESSGLTEAFF.

The chain couples TRBV5-1 to TRBJ1-2; TCRdb selects TRBD1, and the lack of DNA leaves this call unchecked. The CDR3 consists of 14 residues. Germline CDR1 reads SGHRS; CDR2 reads YFSETQ. CDR3 amino acids: CASSSTGVNYGYTF.

The chain uses TRBV5-1 and TRBJ2-7; TCRdb's assignment of TRBD1 cannot be checked, as there is no DNA. Per the germline V gene, CDR1 is SGHRS and CDR2 is YFSETQ. This CDR3 contains 15 residues. CDR3 loop: CASSLVPGGSYEQYF. The full variable domain, with the rest looked up from reference TRBV5-1 and TRBJ2-7, is KAGVTQTPRYLIKTRGQQVTLSCSPISGHRSVSWYQQTPGQGLQFLFEYFSETQRNKGNFPGRFSGRQFSNSRSEMNVSTLELGDSALYLCASSLVPGGSYEQYFGPGTRLTVT.

This chain uses TRBV7-2 with TRBJ2-1; TCRdb calls TRBD1, which cannot be checked without DNA. This CDR3 contains 15 residues. Germline V gene sequence: CDR1 SGHTA, CDR2 FQGNSA. The CDR3: CASSLVGLSGGEQFF.

The CDR3 protein is CASSRDMYYGYTF. The chain carries TRBV3-1 and TRBJ1-2. Germline V lookup: CDR1 LGHDT, CDR2 YNNKEL (reference sequence). The CDR3 spans 13 residues.

The chain employs TRBV9 and TRBJ2-3. Germline CDR1 and CDR2: SGDLS and YYNGEE. The CDR3 has 16 residues. The CDR3 protein is CASSPGNTLRTDTQYF.

The V call is TRBV28, the J call TRBJ2-7; with no DNA, the TCRdb D assignment of TRBD2 cannot be verified. CDR1 is MDHEN and CDR2 is SYDVKM in the germline V gene. The CDR3 contains 15 residues. The CDR3 sequence is CASSLPTSGSHEQYF.